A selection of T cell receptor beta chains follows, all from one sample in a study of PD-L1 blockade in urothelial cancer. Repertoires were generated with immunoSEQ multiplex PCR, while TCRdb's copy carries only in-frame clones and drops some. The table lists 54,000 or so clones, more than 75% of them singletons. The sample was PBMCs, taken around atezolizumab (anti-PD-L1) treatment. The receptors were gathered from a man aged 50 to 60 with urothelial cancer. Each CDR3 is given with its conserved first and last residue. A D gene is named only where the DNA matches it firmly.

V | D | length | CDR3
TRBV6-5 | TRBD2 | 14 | CASSIGLAGDEQYF
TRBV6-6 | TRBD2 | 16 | CASSYSMGGRASEQYF
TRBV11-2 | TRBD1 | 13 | CASSLARTGEAFF
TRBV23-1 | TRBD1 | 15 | CASLRTGDRSNEQFF
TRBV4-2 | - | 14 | CASSQQGTTYEQYF
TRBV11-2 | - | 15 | CASSQQVTTYNEQFF
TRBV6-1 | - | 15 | CASSGQGYSNQPQHF
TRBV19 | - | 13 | CASKRDSLQPQHF
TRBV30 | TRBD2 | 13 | CAWSGGGSYEQYF
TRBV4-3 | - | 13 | CASSQEPGNTQYF
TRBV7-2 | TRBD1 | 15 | CASSPRTGQNEKLFF
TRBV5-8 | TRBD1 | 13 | CASSRTGTYEQYF
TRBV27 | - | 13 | CASGPGDIYEQYF
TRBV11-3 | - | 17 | CASSLGQPSSYNSPLHF
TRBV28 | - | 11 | CASSKLRELFF
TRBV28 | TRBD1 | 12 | CASSPRGQGLFF
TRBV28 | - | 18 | CASRHPRGRQKSTDTQYF
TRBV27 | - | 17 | CASSITLTDISNQPQHF
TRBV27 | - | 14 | CASSLSRGRDTQYF
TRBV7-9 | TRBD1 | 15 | CASSSQGGASYEQYF
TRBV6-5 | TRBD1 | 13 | CASSYRGREGYTF
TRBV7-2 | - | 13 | CASSLPISYEQYF
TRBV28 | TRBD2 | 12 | CASKRETYEQYF
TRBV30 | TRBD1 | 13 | CAWKKGAVNEQFF
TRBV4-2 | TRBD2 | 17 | CASSQGTSGQMGDTQYF
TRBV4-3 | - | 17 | CASSQESMRASYNEQFF
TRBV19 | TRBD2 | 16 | CASSIDAASGGYEQYF
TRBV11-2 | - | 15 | CASSLSSGLSYEQYF
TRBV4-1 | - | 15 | CASSQPSAGKNIQYF
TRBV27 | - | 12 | CASSSRTDTQYF
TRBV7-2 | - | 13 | CASSNRAGREQYF
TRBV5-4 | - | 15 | CASSPEQGGDEKLFF
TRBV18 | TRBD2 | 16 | CASSPQTSGSTGELFF
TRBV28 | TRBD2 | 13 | CASSQRLAGEQFF
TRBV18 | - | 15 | CASSPSSGRTDTQYF
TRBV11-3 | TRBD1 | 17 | CASSAGGSTGANTEAFF
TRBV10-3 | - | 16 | CAIRDSQGRSTDTQYF
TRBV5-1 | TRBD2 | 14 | CASSWTGGTGELFF
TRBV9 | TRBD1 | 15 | CASSVVGTGTDTQYF
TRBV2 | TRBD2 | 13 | CASSGLGRGEQFF
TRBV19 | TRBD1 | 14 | CASGLTGGRNEQYF
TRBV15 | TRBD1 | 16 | CATSRDPTGSNQPQHF
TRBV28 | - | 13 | CASSQGPSGEQYF
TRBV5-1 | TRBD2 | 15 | CASIRSGTTQETQYF
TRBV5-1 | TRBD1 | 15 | CASRNLGTVNYGYTF
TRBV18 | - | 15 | CASSLRVSGANVLTF
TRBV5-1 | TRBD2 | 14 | CASSSLAGAETQYF
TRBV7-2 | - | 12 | CASSPKSETQYF
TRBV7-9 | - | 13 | CARAGPSGNTIYF
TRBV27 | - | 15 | CASSKKQARSYEQYF
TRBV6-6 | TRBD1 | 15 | CASSYPTGGGETQYF
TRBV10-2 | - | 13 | CASSEPLMDTQYF
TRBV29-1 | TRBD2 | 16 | CSVGHERLANPTEQYF
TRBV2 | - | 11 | CASRSSYEQYF
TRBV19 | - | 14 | CASSIEDMGYEQYF
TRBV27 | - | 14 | CASRRGGNNQPQHF
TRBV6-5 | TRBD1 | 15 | CASSYSGTANYGYTF
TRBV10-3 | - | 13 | CAINPDLSYEQYF
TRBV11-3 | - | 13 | CASSLRGATEAFF
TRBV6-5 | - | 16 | CASSYSPPGSQETQYF